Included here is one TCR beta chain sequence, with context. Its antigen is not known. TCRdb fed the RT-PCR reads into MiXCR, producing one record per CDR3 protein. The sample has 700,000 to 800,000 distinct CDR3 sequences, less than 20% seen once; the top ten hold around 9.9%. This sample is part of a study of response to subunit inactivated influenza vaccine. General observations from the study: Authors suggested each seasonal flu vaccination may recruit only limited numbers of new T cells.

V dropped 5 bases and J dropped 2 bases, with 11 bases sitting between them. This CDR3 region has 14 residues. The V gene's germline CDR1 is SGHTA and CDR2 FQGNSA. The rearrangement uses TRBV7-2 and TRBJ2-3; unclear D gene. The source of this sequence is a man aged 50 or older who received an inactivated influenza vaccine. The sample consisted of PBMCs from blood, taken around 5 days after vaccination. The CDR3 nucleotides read TGTGCCAGCAGCCCGGTAGTGGCCACAGATACGCAGTATTTT. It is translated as CASSPVVATDTQYF.